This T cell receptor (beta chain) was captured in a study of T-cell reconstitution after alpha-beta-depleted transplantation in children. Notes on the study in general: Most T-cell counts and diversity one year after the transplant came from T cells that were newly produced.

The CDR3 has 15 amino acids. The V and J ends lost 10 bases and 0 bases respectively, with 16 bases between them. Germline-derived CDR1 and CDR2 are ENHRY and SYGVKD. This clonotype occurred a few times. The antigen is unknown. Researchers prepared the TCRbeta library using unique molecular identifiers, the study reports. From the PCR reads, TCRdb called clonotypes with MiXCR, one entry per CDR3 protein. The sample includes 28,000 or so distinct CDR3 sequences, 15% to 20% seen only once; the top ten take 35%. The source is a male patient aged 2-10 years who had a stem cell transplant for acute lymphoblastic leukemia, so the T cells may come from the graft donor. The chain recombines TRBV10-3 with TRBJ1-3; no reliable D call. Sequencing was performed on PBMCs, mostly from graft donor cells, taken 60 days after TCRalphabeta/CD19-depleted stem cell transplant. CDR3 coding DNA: TGTGCCACCGAGGACCGCGCCAACTCTGGAAACACCATATATTTT. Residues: CATEDRANSGNTIYF.